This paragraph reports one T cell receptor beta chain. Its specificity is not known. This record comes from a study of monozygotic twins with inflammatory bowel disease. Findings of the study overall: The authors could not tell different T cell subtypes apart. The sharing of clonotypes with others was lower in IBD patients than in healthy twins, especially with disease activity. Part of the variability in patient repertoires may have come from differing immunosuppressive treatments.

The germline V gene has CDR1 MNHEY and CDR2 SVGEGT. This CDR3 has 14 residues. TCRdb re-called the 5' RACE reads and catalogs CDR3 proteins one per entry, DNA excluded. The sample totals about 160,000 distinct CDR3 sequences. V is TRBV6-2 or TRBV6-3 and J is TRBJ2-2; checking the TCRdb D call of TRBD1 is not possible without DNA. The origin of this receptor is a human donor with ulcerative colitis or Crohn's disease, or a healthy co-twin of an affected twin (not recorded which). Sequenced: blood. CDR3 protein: CASSPGPGGGELFF.